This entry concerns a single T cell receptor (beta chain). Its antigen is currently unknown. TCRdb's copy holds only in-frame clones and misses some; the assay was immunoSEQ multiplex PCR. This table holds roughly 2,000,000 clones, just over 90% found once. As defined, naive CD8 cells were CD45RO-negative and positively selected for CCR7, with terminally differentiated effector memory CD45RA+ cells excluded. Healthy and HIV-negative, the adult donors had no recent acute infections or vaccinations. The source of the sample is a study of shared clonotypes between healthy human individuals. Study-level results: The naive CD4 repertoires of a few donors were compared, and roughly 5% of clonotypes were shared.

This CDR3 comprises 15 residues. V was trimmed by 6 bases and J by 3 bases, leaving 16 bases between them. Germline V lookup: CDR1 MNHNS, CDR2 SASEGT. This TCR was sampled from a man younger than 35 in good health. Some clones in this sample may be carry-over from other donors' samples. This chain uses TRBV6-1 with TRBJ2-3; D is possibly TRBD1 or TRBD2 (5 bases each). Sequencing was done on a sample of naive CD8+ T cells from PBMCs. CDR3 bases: TGTGCCAGCAGGGGGTCGGGGCTGCTAACAGATACGCAGTATTTT. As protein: CASRGSGLLTDTQYF.